The rows below give T cell receptor beta chains drawn from one sample of a study of CD8+ T cells in alopecia areata. This table comes from immunoSEQ multiplex PCR, and its TCRdb copy is limited to in-frame clones, with some not included. Here the sample spans about 210,000 clones, approximately 65% being singletons. Sample: CD4+ T cells sorted from blood, taken between weeks 43 and 45, from a patient treated with tofacitinib. Every receptor here comes from a human donor with alopecia areata. The CDR3 runs from the conserved cysteine through the conserved F or W. The D gene is left open where the match is weak. Some rows have no size entry. The others give once, few or many, or a class for an expanded clone.

.	.	TRBV14	TRBJ1-2	TGTGCCAGCTCCCCCGGGGGGCGCGGCTACACCTTC	CASSPGGRGYTF
.	.	TRBV7-2	TRBJ1-1	TGTGCCAGCAGCTTAGCGATAGGGGTTACTGAAGCTTTCTTT	CASSLAIGVTEAFF
.	.	TRBV30	TRBJ2-7	TGTGCCTGGAGTACGGAGTGGGGCGCGGGGCAGTACTTC	CAWSTEWGAGQYF
.	.	TRBV10-3	TRBJ2-5	TGTGCCATCCGATCTCTACTAGCCCCGCAAGAGACCCAGTACTTC	CAIRSLLAPQETQYF
TRBD1	.	TRBV29-1	TRBJ2-1	TGCAGCGTTCGAACGGACAGGGTGAATGAGCAGTTCTTC	CSVRTDRVNEQFF
.	.	TRBV4-1	TRBJ1-4	TGCGCCAGCAGCCAAAGGCAGTCTACTGAAAAACTGTTTTTT	CASSQRQSTEKLFF
TRBD1	.	TRBV5-6	TRBJ1-1	TGTGCCAGCAGCTACCCAGGGGGGGACACTGAAGCTTTCTTT	CASSYPGGDTEAFF
.	.	TRBV30	TRBJ1-1	TGTGCCTGGAGTAGTCAGAAAGGGGCTGAAGCTTTCTTT	CAWSSQKGAEAFF
TRBD1	.	TRBV2	TRBJ1-2	TGTGCCAGCGGTAGGGGAGGGGGCGATGGCTACACCTTC	CASGRGGGDGYTF
TRBD1	.	TRBV29-1	TRBJ2-7	TGCAGCGTTGCGGGACAGGGGAGTAGGTACGAGCAGTACTTC	CSVAGQGSRYEQYF
.	.	TRBV7-2	TRBJ1-2	TGTGCCAGCAGCTTATCCGGGGACAAAATTCGTGGCTACACCTTC	CASSLSGDKIRGYTF
.	.	TRBV5-1	TRBJ1-4	TGCGCCAGCAGCCCACAAAACGGACCTAATGAAAAACTGTTTTTT	CASSPQNGPNEKLFF
.	.	TRBV30	TRBJ2-7	TGTGCCTGGAGTGGGCAGGGTGGAGACGAGCAGTACTTC	CAWSGQGGDEQYF
.	.	TRBV5-1	TRBJ1-1	TGCGCCAGCAGCCAGGACAGCTACACTGAAGCTTTCTTT	CASSQDSYTEAFF
.	.	TRBV6-1	TRBJ1-1	TGTGCCAGCAGTGAGTTCGGGAAGCTGAACACTGAAGCTTTCTTT	CASSEFGKLNTEAFF
.	.	TRBV12-5	TRBJ2-3	TGTGCTAGTGTTCAACCTCACACCACGAGAGAAGATACGCAGTATTTT	CASVQPHTTREDTQYF
.	.	TRBV4-3	TRBJ1-1	TGCGCCAGCAGCCGAAACCTTTTTGGCACTGAAGCTTTCTTT	CASSRNLFGTEAFF
.	.	TRBV7-9	TRBJ1-1	TGTGCCAGCAGCTTAGGTATGAACACTGAAGCTTTCTTT	CASSLGMNTEAFF
TRBD2	.	TRBV11-2	TRBJ2-2	TGTGCCAGCAGCTCACGGGGGGCGAACACCGGGGAGCTGTTTTTT	CASSSRGANTGELFF
TRBD2	.	TRBV29-1	TRBJ2-3	TGCAGCGTTGAGCGGGGGGTTGTTGCCACAGATACGCAGTATTTT	CSVERGVVATDTQYF
.	.	TRBV9	TRBJ1-2	TGTGCCAGCAGCGCTACTACTCGGACGCCGTGGTATGGCTACACCTTC	CASSATTRTPWYGYTF
TRBD1	.	TRBV14	TRBJ2-5	TGTGCCAGCAGCCTTCGACAGGGGGCGCGAGGCCAAGAGACCCAGTACTTC	CASSLRQGARGQETQYF
.	.	TRBV28	TRBJ2-7	TGTGCCAGCAGTTACCCTCCCCGGAGTTACGAGCAGTACTTC	CASSYPPRSYEQYF
.	.	TRBV7-6	TRBJ2-7	TGTGCCAGCAGCTTACAGGACGGCTCCTACGAGCAGTACTTC	CASSLQDGSYEQYF
.	.	TRBV29-1	TRBJ1-4	TGCAGCGTGACACAGGGTGGTAGTGAAAAACTGTTTTTT	CSVTQGGSEKLFF
.	.	TRBV28	TRBJ1-2	TGTGCCAGCAGTCCCCCGGGAGACTATGGCTACACCTTC	CASSPPGDYGYTF
TRBD1	.	TRBV9	TRBJ2-3	TGTGCCAGCAGCGCTTTGGACAGGGGGGAAGATACGCAGTATTTT	CASSALDRGEDTQYF
.	.	TRBV7-8	TRBJ1-5	TGTGCCAGCAGCCCTCTTACGGGGGCGGGTCAGCCCCAGCATTTT	CASSPLTGAGQPQHF
.	few	TRBV30	TRBJ1-1	TGTGCCTGGAATCCATTAGTGAACACTGAAGCTTTCTTT	CAWNPLVNTEAFF